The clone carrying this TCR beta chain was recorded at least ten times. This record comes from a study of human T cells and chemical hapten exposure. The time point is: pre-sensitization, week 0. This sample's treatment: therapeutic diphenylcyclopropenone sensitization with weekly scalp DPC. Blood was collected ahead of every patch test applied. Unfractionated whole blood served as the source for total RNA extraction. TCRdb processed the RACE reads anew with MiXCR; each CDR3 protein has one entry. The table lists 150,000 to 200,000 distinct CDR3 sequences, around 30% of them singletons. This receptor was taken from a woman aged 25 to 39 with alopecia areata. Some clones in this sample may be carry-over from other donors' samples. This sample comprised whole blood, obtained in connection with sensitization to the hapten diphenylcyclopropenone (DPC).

The CDR3, as DNA: TGTGCCAGCAGCTTAGTTAAGGGTGGGAGTTCACCCCTCCACTTT. It encodes CASSLVKGGSSPLHF. This rearrangement joins TRBV7-2 to TRBJ1-6; no definite D call. The CDR3 totals 15 residues. CDR1 and CDR2 (germline): SGHTA, FQGNSA. V dropped 1 base and J dropped 9 bases, with 13 bases sitting between them.